The next 24 T cell receptor beta chains were all read from a single sample in a study of T cell responses to AZD1222 COVID-19 vaccine. TCRdb's copy holds only in-frame clones and misses some; the assay was immunoSEQ multiplex PCR. This table holds approximately 100,000 clones, just over 90% found once. This sample comprised peripheral blood, obtained on day 0 of AZD1222 vaccination. These receptors all stem from an adult in good health.

The chain carries TRBV7-6 and TRBJ2-2; 9 nucleotides line up with TRBD1. Losses at the gene ends were 6 bases for V and 5 bases for J; bases not matched to a gene: 10. CDR1 is SGHVS, CDR2 FNYEAQ, per germline. The CDR3 totals 16 residues. In nucleotides, the CDR3 is TGTGCCAGCAGATCCTACAGGGGGCCGAGGACCGGGGAGCTGTTTTTT. It specifies CASRSYRGPRTGELFF.

This clone turned up a few times. V and J are TRBV5-6 and TRBJ2-1, with D perhaps matching TRBD1 (6 bases). Trimming took 4 bases from V and 12 from J, leaving 14 bases between them. This CDR3 spans 12 amino acids. CDR1 and CDR2 (germline): SGHDT, YYEEEE. The CDR3 DNA is TGTGCCAGCAGCCCATCAGGGGTTCGGCAGTTCTTC. It translates to CASSPSGVRQFF. Complete variable domain (other parts from reference TRBV5-6 and TRBJ2-1): DAGVTQSPTHLIKTRGQQVTLRCSPKSGHDTVSWYQQALGQGPQFIFQYYEEEERQRGNFPDRFSGHQFPNYSSELNVNALLLGDSALYLCASSPSGVRQFFGPGTRLTVL.

The V call is TRBV7-9, the J call TRBJ2-7; the D is unclear. The CDR3 loop spans 13 amino acids. V lost 4 bases and J 3 bases, leaving 10 bases between the germline ends. The germline V gene has CDR1 SEHNR and CDR2 FQNEAQ (reference sequence). The CDR3 protein is CASSSSGSYEQYF. The CDR3 DNA follows: TGTGCCAGCAGCTCTAGTGGCAGCTACGAGCAGTACTTC.

This clone was detected once. V and J are TRBV9 and TRBJ1-6; D call uncertain. This CDR3 has 15 amino acids. The germline V gene encodes CDR1 SGDLS and CDR2 YYNGEE. V was clipped by 2 bases and J by 6 bases, with 12 bases between them. CDR3 amino acids: CASSVAGEPNSPLHF. CDR3 nucleotides: TGTGCCAGCAGCGTGGCAGGAGAGCCTAATTCACCCCTCCACTTT.

The V call is TRBV27, the J call TRBJ2-3; TRBD1 might be the D (6 bases). The V and J ends lost 6 bases and 3 bases respectively, with 13 bases between them. Germline V gene lookup returns CDR1 MNHEY and CDR2 SMNVEV (reference sequence). CDR3 size: 14 residues. The DNA for the CDR3 is TGTGCCAGCAGGAGGACAGCAAGTACAGATACGCAGTATTTT. It specifies CASRRTASTDTQYF.

The V and J genes are TRBV7-9 and TRBJ2-3; a weak D match, TRBD2 (5 bases). Per germline, CDR1 SEHNR and CDR2 FQNEAQ (reference sequence). The CDR3 runs to 13 residues. Trimming cost V 7 bases and J 5 bases, with 13 bases left between them. The CDR3 region has the DNA TGTGCCAGCACCCGATTTCGGGAAGATACGCAGTATTTT. Amino acids: CASTRFREDTQYF.

The rearrangement joins TRBV12-3 or TRBV12-4 to TRBJ2-6; D is ambiguous. This CDR3 comprises 13 residues. V was trimmed by 6 bases and J by 0 bases, leaving 3 bases between them. The CDR3 protein is CASRLSGANVLTF. As DNA, the CDR3 is TGTGCCAGCAGACTCTCTGGGGCCAACGTCCTGACTTTC.

V is TRBV19 and J is TRBJ2-2; TRBD2 aligns across 7 bases. Trimming cost V 8 bases and J 0 bases; bases outside gene matches: 6. The CDR3 has 15 residues. Germline V gives CDR1 LNHDA, CDR2 SQIVND (reference sequence). For the CDR3, the DNA is TGTGCCAGTCGGCCTAGCGGAACGAACACCGGGGAGCTGTTTTTT. Translation gives CASRPSGTNTGELFF. The full variable domain, with the rest looked up from reference TRBV19 and TRBJ2-2, is DGGITQSPKYLFRKEGQNVTLSCEQNLNHDAMYWYRQDPGQGLRLIYYSQIVNDFQKGDIAEGYSVSREKKESFPLTVTSAQKNPTAFYLCASRPSGTNTGELFFGEGSRLTVL.

The rearrangement uses TRBV5-1 and TRBJ2-2, with D possibly being TRBD1 or TRBD2 (5 bases each). The CDR3 has 14 amino acids. Germline assignment: CDR1 SGHRS and CDR2 YFSETQ. The V end was cut by 0 bases, the J end by 7 bases, with 10 bases between. The CDR3 region is CASSLAGAIGELFF. In DNA, the CDR3 is TGCGCCAGCAGCTTGGCCGGGGCTATCGGGGAGCTGTTTTTT.

The chain recombines TRBV28 with TRBJ1-5, with 7 bases that match TRBD1. The CDR3 contains 16 residues. Trimming took 2 bases from V and 0 from J; bases not matched to a gene: 4. Germline V gene sequence: CDR1 MDHEN, CDR2 SYDVKM. DNA of the CDR3: TGTGCCAGCAGTTTAAGGGGACAGAGTAGCAATCAGCCCCAGCATTTT. Translated: CASSLRGQSSNQPQHF.

The chain employs TRBV28 and TRBJ2-7; D is possibly TRBD1 (5 bases). The CDR3 runs 14 residues. Germline CDR1 is MDHEN and CDR2 is SYDVKM. Trimming stripped 3 bases from V and 2 bases from J, with 11 bases between. CDR3 nucleotides: TGTGCCAGCAGTTTGACAGAGGACCCCTACGAGCAGTACTTC. Translating it yields CASSLTEDPYEQYF.

The V and J genes are TRBV7-8 and TRBJ2-2; D uncertain. The CDR3 length is 15 residues. The V end was cut by 1 base, the J end by 1 base, with 7 bases between. CDR1 is SGHVS, CDR2 FQNEAQ, per germline. CDR3 coding DNA: TGTGCCAGCAGCTTAGGCAGGAGGAACACCGGGGAGCTGTTTTTT. Amino acids: CASSLGRRNTGELFF.

The V and J genes are TRBV28 and TRBJ1-1; 7 nucleotides match TRBD1. Trimming cost V 5 bases and J 8 bases; bases outside gene matches: 11. Germline CDR1 MDHEN, CDR2 SYDVKM. The CDR3 contains 14 residues. CDR3 residues: CASSPHLLRGEAFF. CDR3 sequence (DNA): TGTGCCAGCAGTCCGCACCTACTCAGGGGGGAAGCTTTCTTT. Based on the CDR3 plus reference TRBV28 and TRBJ1-1, the full variable domain is DVKVTQSSRYLVKRTGEKVFLECVQDMDHENMFWYRQDPGLGLRLIYFSYDVKMKEKGDIPEGYSVSREKKERFSLILESASTNQTSMYLCASSPHLLRGEAFFGQGTRLTVV.

This clone was seen once. The chain combines TRBV6-5 with TRBJ2-1; 10 bases align to TRBD2. CDR1 and CDR2 from the germline V gene are MNHEY and SVGAGI. CDR3 size: 14 residues. J gave up 10 bases and V 4 bases, and 7 bases lay outside the gene matches. CDR3 in DNA: TGTGCCAGCAGTTTCCTCCTAGCGGGAGACGAGCAGTTCTTC. It encodes CASSFLLAGDEQFF.

The V call is TRBV6-2 or TRBV6-3, the J call TRBJ1-5, with TRBD1 matching 8 bases. CDR3 length equals 17 residues. In germline, CDR1 is MNHEY, CDR2 SVGEGT. V shed 0 bases, J shed 6 bases, and the junction held 10 bases outside the gene matches. Here the CDR3 reads CASSYSIRTGTGQPQHF. The CDR3, as DNA: TGTGCCAGCAGTTACTCGATCAGGACAGGGACGGGTCAGCCCCAGCATTTT.

This clone was seen more than once but under ten times. The chain carries TRBV27 and TRBJ2-5; D perhaps matches TRBD1 (5 bases). V was clipped by 2 bases and J by 3 bases, with 13 bases between them. This CDR3 has 15 residues. Looked up from germline, CDR1 is MNHEY and CDR2 is SMNVEV (reference sequence). CDR3 DNA sequence: TGTGCCAGCAGTTTAGGTGGCAGGGAAGAAGAGACCCAGTACTTC. Its protein is CASSLGGREEETQYF.

The chain links TRBV14 to TRBJ1-6; D gene uncertain. V was trimmed by 7 bases and J by 6 bases, leaving 13 bases between them. Germline-derived CDR1 and CDR2 are SGHDN and FVKESK. The CDR3 has 14 residues. Here the CDR3 DNA reads TGTGCCAGCACGTTGCGCGGTAGTAATTCACCCCTCCACTTT. This translates into CASTLRGSNSPLHF. Supplemented by reference TRBV14 and TRBJ1-6, the full variable domain reads EAGVTQFPSHSVIEKGQTVTLRCDPISGHDNLYWYRRVMGKEIKFLLHFVKESKQDESGMPNNRFLAERTGGTYSTLKVQPAELEDSGVYFCASTLRGSNSPLHFGNGTRLTVT.

The gene calls are TRBV29-1 and TRBJ2-7, with 7 bases aligning to TRBD2. The CDR3 consists of 16 residues. V was clipped by 0 bases and J by 3 bases; unmatched bases: 11. From germline, CDR1 is SQVTM and CDR2 ANQGSEA. The CDR3 region is CSVEDLGGTGLYEQYF. The DNA of the CDR3 is TGCAGCGTTGAAGATTTGGGGGGGACTGGGCTCTACGAGCAGTACTTC.

The chain uses TRBV27 and TRBJ1-5, with TRBD1 matching over 8 bases. Germline CDR1 MNHEY, CDR2 SMNVEV (reference sequence). V gave up 2 bases and J gave up 2 bases; unmatched junction bases: 11. The CDR3 extends over 18 amino acids. The CDR3 here is CASSLTDRVELGNQPQHF. CDR3 DNA sequence: TGTGCCAGCAGTTTAACGGACAGGGTCGAATTGGGCAATCAGCCCCAGCATTTT.

The rearrangement links TRBV9 to TRBJ2-1; perhaps TRBD1 as D (6 bases). The germline CDR1 and CDR2 sequences are SGDLS and YYNGEE. The V and J ends lost 3 bases and 6 bases respectively, with 19 bases between them. The CDR3 totals 16 residues. This chain's CDR3 is CASSGERETGSNEQFF. In DNA, the CDR3 is TGTGCCAGCAGCGGTGAGAGAGAAACAGGGAGCAATGAGCAGTTCTTC.

This sequence joins TRBV28 and TRBJ2-7; D perhaps matches TRBD2 (5 bases). The CDR3 covers 15 residues. Per the germline V gene, CDR1 is MDHEN and CDR2 is SYDVKM. V shed 3 bases and J shed 0 bases, with 12 bases lying between them. DNA of the CDR3: TGTGCCAGCAGTTTGGTACCTGGGAGCTCCTACGAGCAGTACTTC. Encoded protein: CASSLVPGSSYEQYF.

The rearrangement joins TRBV4-1 to TRBJ2-7; D not resolved. The CDR3 totals 17 residues. Germline lookup yields CDR1 MGHRA and CDR2 YSYEKL. Between the trimmed V and J ends, which lost 1 base and 2 bases, there was a span of 18 bases. The CDR3 bases are TGCGCCAGCAGCCAAGGAGTTTGGGCTAGAGAAGCCTACGAGCAGTACTTC. Residues: CASSQGVWAREAYEQYF.

V and J are TRBV5-8 and TRBJ1-5; TRBD1 agrees at 9 bases. Germline V lookup: CDR1 SGHTS, CDR2 YDEGEE. The CDR3 sequence is 16 residues long. The V segment lost 2 bases and the J segment 0 bases; nucleotides outside the gene matches: 3. In DNA, the CDR3 is TGTGCCAGCAGCTTCGGGACAGGGTATAGCAATCAGCCCCAGCATTTT. As protein: CASSFGTGYSNQPQHF. Supplemented by reference TRBV5-8 and TRBJ1-5, the full variable domain reads EAGVTQSPTHLIKTRGQQATLRCSPISGHTSVYWYQQALGLGLQFLLWYDEGEERNRGNFPPRFSGRQFPNYSSELNVNALELEDSALYLCASSFGTGYSNQPQHFGDGTRLSIL.

This clone came up once. The chain combines TRBV27 with TRBJ2-1; perhaps TRBD1 as D (5 bases). CDR3 length: 15 amino acids. The V and J ends lost 7 bases and 0 bases respectively, with 13 bases between them. The germline gives CDR1 MNHEY, CDR2 SMNVEV (reference sequence). The CDR3 coding sequence is TGTGCCAGCAAGCAGACAGCCAGCTCCTACAATGAGCAGTTCTTC. Its translation: CASKQTASSYNEQFF.